One and the same sample provided the 2 T cell receptor beta chains below, sequenced in a study. TCRdb processed the 5' RACE reads anew with MiXCR; each CDR3 protein has one entry. The data hold 8,500 to 9,000 distinct CDR3 sequences, with about a quarter observed a single time. Sequenced input: naive CD4+ T cells sorted from a lymph node. The subset is: naive CD4+ T cells, CD4+CD45RA+CD25-. The receptors originated from a female donor with breast cancer.

The table lists this clonotype with a few counts. The V call is TRBV19, the J call TRBJ1-1, with D maybe TRBD1 (6 bases). Germline V gene data show CDR1 as LNHDA and CDR2 as SQIVND (reference sequence). This CDR3 comprises 15 residues. V shed 4 bases and J shed 2 bases, with 14 bases lying between them. The CDR3 nucleotides are TGTGCCAGTAGTAGGGGGGGCCAAAGAAACACTGAAGCTTTCTTT. As protein: CASSRGGQRNTEAFF.

This clonotype is termed large (0.1 to 1%). The chain uses TRBV5-1 and TRBJ1-2; possibly TRBD1 for D (6 bases). CDR3 size: 14 residues. V dropped 0 bases and J dropped 6 bases, with 12 bases sitting between them. Germline CDR1 is SGHRS and CDR2 is YFSETQ. CDR3 sequence reads: CASSLVPGEHGYTF. The CDR3 DNA reads TGCGCCAGCAGCTTGGTGCCAGGGGAGCATGGCTACACCTTC.